This paragraph reports one T cell receptor beta chain. What this receptor recognizes is not known. No base qualities exist here, and no much larger clone lies one base off it. The CDR3 regions of human TCRbeta chains were analyzed by immunosequencing. As for how the authors treated the data: TCRs in the repertoires were matched against a reference library of SARS-CoV-2-specific TCRs that had been generated with the MIRA antigen-specificity platform. Breadth was defined as the fraction of unique TCRs that were SARS-CoV-2-associated. Depth was defined as the fraction of total T cells that were SARS-CoV-2-associated. Using the MIRA data, every spike-specific TCR was mapped to the spike region that the TCR reacted to and assigned to either a CD4 or a CD8 class. Log10-transformed breadth and depth values were compared by one-way ANOVA with Sidak's multiple comparisons tests. The table was pulled from immuneACCESS by TCRdb, which kept in-frame rearrangements only. Such tables lose some clones; where checked, under half of the loss comes from unresolved V genes, and the rest has no known cause. That table is the source of V, J and clone size, and D and trimming were worked out from the DNA. This sample gives tens of thousands of clones in total; 86% of them show up just once. The ten largest clonotypes hold about 7.1% of the sample.

The data stem from a study of T cell responses to AZD1222 COVID-19 vaccine (dated by TCRdb to the early 2020s). Background on the whole study: A total of 230 or so trial participants underwent TCR sequencing, of whom around 200 received two doses of AZD1222 and about 26 received two doses of the MenACWY control vaccine. Enrollment into the trials was organized by age into subgroups of 18-55, 56-69 and 70-plus years, and those subgroups contained approximately 160, 26 and 62 TCR-sequenced participants, respectively.

From its cysteine to its phenylalanine, the CDR3 spans 15 amino acids. Of the read, only the CDR3 DNA is kept; its 45 bases are in frame from base 1. A distance of 14 bases separates the germline ends of V and J, which lose 6 bases and 3 bases respectively. CDR1 MNHEY and CDR2 SVGAGI are derived from the germline V gene. The time point label, as the study defines it: about 28 days (+/-7) after the second vaccine dose. Because spike-specific TCR depth and breadth did not differ between the two schedules, AZD1222 recipients who got a second dose at roughly 4 weeks were pooled with those who got a second dose at roughly 12 weeks. Vaccinee samples were obtained from the UK trials COV001 and COV002, which included a single-blind randomized controlled phase 2/3 trial of AZD1222 (ChAdOx1 nCoV-19) in healthy adults. For TCRbeta chain sequencing, PBMC samples were collected from trial participants at day 0 and at day 28 after the second dose.

Study-wide findings and limitations: In the small 56-69-year group, the increase in depth fell short of significance, most likely because of low power. Most participants were white British and females outnumbered males, and the authors suggested that clonal diversity may have been underestimated. Conclusions about previously exposed vaccinees were limited because only six AZD1222 recipients were SARS-CoV-2 seropositive at baseline. Spike-specific TCR breadth and depth rose significantly after two AZD1222 doses compared with day 0 and with MenACWY recipients. The vaccine-associated CD4 TCRs covered the entire spike protein, and the dominant responses fell in regions 160-218 and 743-854. Reportedly, close to half of the unique spike-specific TCRs recognized epitopes lying outside the regions that are mutated in the B.1.351 and B.1.1.7 variants. Because no day 14 peak-response samples were available, repertoires were characterized only after the peak T cell response.

The receptor comes from an adult who received the AZD1222 COVID-19 vaccine. The rearrangement combines TRBV6-5 with TRBJ1-4; D gene: possibly TRBD1, on 5 matching bases. Specimen: peripheral blood, collected 28 days after the second AZD1222 dose. The DNA reads as follows: TGTGCCAGCAGGGAGGGTACAGGAGCTAATGAAAAACTGTTTTTT. This translates into CASREGTGANEKLFF.